These 26 T cell receptor beta chains came from one sample sequenced in a study of T-cell memory formation after mild COVID-19. TCRdb reprocessed the 5' RACE reads with MiXCR, giving one entry per CDR3 protein. The sample holds about 270,000 distinct CDR3 sequences, around 15% seen once. Material: PBMCs or a T cell subset sorted from them (not recorded which). These receptors all come from a man younger than 35 who had mild COVID-19 (a few samples of this study predate the infection). Cell type and time point are not known.

The V call is TRBV11-2, the J call TRBJ2-1, with D perhaps assigned TRBD1 or TRBD2 (5 bases each). Trimming removed 1 base at V and 0 bases at J, with 16 bases between. The germline V gene has CDR1 SGHAT and CDR2 FQNNGV. CDR3 length: 18 amino acids. This CDR3 reads CASSLAGTVWDSYNEQFF. For the CDR3, the DNA is TGTGCCAGCAGCTTAGCGGGGACGGTATGGGACTCCTACAATGAGCAGTTCTTC.

This clonotype was counted only a few times. The V gene is TRBV6-2 or TRBV6-3, the J gene TRBJ2-7; D is unclear. Germline V gives CDR1 MNHEY, CDR2 SVGEGT. The CDR3 extends over 13 amino acids. The V end lost 6 bases, the J end lost 6 bases, and 15 bases lay between the germline ends. CDR3 DNA sequence: TGTGCCAGCAGGCGAGAGGCCCTGGGCGAGCAGTACTTC. Its translation is CASRREALGEQYF.

This clonotype came up a few times. V is TRBV7-9 and J is TRBJ1-2; D remains ambiguous. The CDR3 is made up of 16 amino acids. The V end was cut by 4 bases, the J end by 6 bases, with 21 bases between. Germline V gene lookup returns CDR1 SEHNR and CDR2 FQNEAQ (reference sequence). This chain's CDR3 is CASSSTRFDNRNGYTF. CDR3 DNA sequence: TGTGCCAGCAGCTCCACCCGATTCGACAATAGGAATGGCTACACCTTC.

This sequence joins TRBV4-2 and TRBJ2-1; 13 nucleotides align to TRBD2. This CDR3 spans 19 amino acids. J was trimmed by 1 base and V by 0 bases; bases with no gene match: 6. Germline loops: CDR1 LGHNA, CDR2 YNFKEQ. CDR3 sequence (DNA): TGTGCCAGCAGCCAAGAAAGCACTAGCGGGGGGGTTTCCTACAATGAGCAGTTCTTC. This codes for CASSQESTSGGVSYNEQFF.

This clonotype was seen a few times. The V call is TRBV9, the J call TRBJ1-2; maybe TRBD1 (5 bases). The CDR3 runs 20 residues. The V and J ends lost 1 base and 5 bases respectively, with 30 bases between them. Germline V gene sequence: CDR1 SGDLS, CDR2 YYNGEE. CDR3 bases: TGTGCCAGCAGCGTAAGTGACAGTGAGAATCCGGGCCGATCGCGTTATGGCTACACCTTC. It encodes CASSVSDSENPGRSRYGYTF. The variable domain in full, completed from reference TRBV9 and TRBJ1-2, reads DSGVTQTPKHLITATGQRVTLRCSPRSGDLSVYWYQQSLDQGLQFLIQYYNGEERAKGNILERFSAQQFPDLHSELNLSSLELGDSALYFCASSVSDSENPGRSRYGYTFGSGTRLTVV.

This clonotype showed up many times. The rearrangement uses TRBV7-8 and TRBJ2-3; D is possibly TRBD2 (5 bases). Germline lookup yields CDR1 SGHVS and CDR2 FQNEAQ. V dropped 2 bases and J dropped 3 bases, with 15 bases sitting between them. The length of the CDR3 is 16 residues. CDR3 coding DNA: TGTGCCAGCAGCTTACGGGAAGGGTTCGGTACAGATACGCAGTATTTT. Translated: CASSLREGFGTDTQYF.

This clonotype has a handful of counts. The genes are TRBV7-9 and TRBJ2-7; TRBD2 aligns across 11 bases. V gave up 5 bases and J gave up 0 bases; unmatched junction bases: 3. Germline V gives CDR1 SEHNR, CDR2 FQNEAQ (reference sequence). This CDR3 has 15 residues. The DNA for the CDR3 is TGTGCCAGCAGCCAGACTAGCGGGAACTCCTACGAGCAGTACGTC. Its protein product is CASSQTSGNSYEQYV.

The table lists this clonotype with a few counts. V usage is TRBV7-9 and J usage is TRBJ2-7; D call uncertain. The CDR3 sequence is 12 residues long. Trimming took off 1 base at V and 7 bases at J, with 8 bases between the two ends. Per germline, CDR1 SEHNR and CDR2 FQNEAQ (reference sequence). The CDR3 nucleotides read TGTGCCAGCAGCTTAGGGGGTGTAGAGCAGTACGTC. As protein: CASSLGGVEQYV.

The chain recombines TRBV7-9 with TRBJ2-5, with D possibly being TRBD2 (7 bases). Germline CDR1 is SEHNR and CDR2 is FQNEAQ (reference sequence). CDR3 length: 15 amino acids. Trimming stripped 5 bases from V and 2 bases from J, with 15 bases between. CDR3 protein: CASSLGGQPQETQYF. The CDR3 coding sequence is TGTGCCAGCAGCCTGGGGGGGCAGCCGCAAGAGACCCAGTACTTC.

This clonotype showed up many times. CDR3 in amino acids: CASSPLGWGLDEQFF. CDR3 sequence (DNA): TGTGCCAGCAGCCCCCTTGGGTGGGGGCTGGATGAGCAGTTCTTC. This chain connects TRBV14 to TRBJ2-1; tentative D call: TRBD1 (6 bases). CDR1 and CDR2 (germline): SGHDN, FVKESK. The CDR3 is made up of 15 amino acids. The germline V and J ends were trimmed by 4 bases and 8 bases, with 18 bases remaining between them.

At least ten counts were recorded for this clonotype. The genes are TRBV7-6 and TRBJ2-5; tentatively, D is TRBD2 (7 bases). The CDR3 loop spans 16 amino acids. Looked up from germline, CDR1 is SGHVS and CDR2 is FNYEAQ. The germline V and J ends were trimmed by 2 bases and 3 bases, with 16 bases remaining between them. Here the CDR3 DNA reads TGTGCCAGCAGCTTAACGGGGGGCCGAGGGAAAGAGACCCAGTACTTC. Amino acid sequence: CASSLTGGRGKETQYF.

V usage is TRBV6-2 or TRBV6-3 and J usage is TRBJ2-7; D is unresolved. Germline-derived CDR1 and CDR2 are MNHEY and SVGEGT. This CDR3 has 14 amino acids. V was clipped by 0 bases and J by 4 bases, with 10 bases between them. Here the CDR3 reads CASSYSAPWYEQYV. For the CDR3, the DNA is TGTGCCAGCAGTTACTCTGCGCCTTGGTACGAGCAGTACGTC.

This clonotype was recorded at least ten times. The rearrangement links TRBV4-1 to TRBJ2-2, with TRBD2 matching over 12 bases. V dropped 4 bases and J dropped 4; count of bases not matched to a gene: 7. This CDR3 is 17 amino acids long. Germline lookup yields CDR1 MGHRA and CDR2 YSYEKL. CDR3 sequence reads: CASSLYSSGGGTGELFF. CDR3 nucleotide sequence: TGCGCCAGCAGCCTATACTCTAGCGGGGGGGGCACCGGGGAGCTGTTTTTT.

This chain joins TRBV12-3 or TRBV12-4 and TRBJ1-5, with D maybe TRBD1 (6 bases). V lost 5 bases to trimming and J lost 0 bases, with 8 bases between them. The CDR3 totals 14 residues. The CDR3 nucleotides are TGTGCCAGCAGTCCGACAGGTAGCAATCAGCCCCAGCATTTT. This codes for CASSPTGSNQPQHF.

This clonotype came up many times. The J gene is TRBJ1-6, the V gene TRBV12-3 or TRBV12-4; TRBD1 matches at 7 bases. The CDR3 extends over 13 amino acids. V lost 5 bases, J lost 10 bases, and 5 bases stayed unmatched. As DNA, the CDR3 is TGTGCCAGCAGTGTAACAGGGGAATCACCCCTCCACTTT. Translating it yields CASSVTGESPLHF.

The J gene is TRBJ1-6, the V gene TRBV5-1; D not resolved. The germline gives CDR1 SGHRS, CDR2 YFSETQ. The CDR3 runs to 15 residues. Trimming pared 1 base from V and 7 bases from J, leaving 12 bases between. CDR3 in amino acids: CASSLRASRNSPLHF. For the CDR3, the DNA is TGCGCCAGCAGCTTGCGTGCCTCTCGCAATTCACCCCTCCACTTT.

V and J are TRBV7-2 and TRBJ1-6, with D possibly being TRBD1 (5 bases). V gave up 2 bases and J gave up 5 bases, with 13 bases separating them. This CDR3 contains 16 residues. The germline CDR1 and CDR2 sequences are SGHTA and FQGNSA. CDR3 nucleotide sequence: TGTGCCAGCAGCTTACTCCGGGACGGCAATAATTCACCCCTCCACTTT. Translating it yields CASSLLRDGNNSPLHF.

The chain has TRBV5-1 and TRBJ1-1; TRBD1 matches at 8 bases. Germline V CDR1 and CDR2: SGHRS, YFSETQ. The CDR3 runs to 15 residues. The V segment lost 4 bases and the J segment 1 base; nucleotides outside the gene matches: 6. The CDR3 DNA reads TGCGCCAGCAGCCCAGCCGGGACAGGGAACACTGAAGCTTTCTTT. It codes for CASSPAGTGNTEAFF.

At least ten counts were recorded for this clonotype. V usage is TRBV5-1 and J usage is TRBJ2-5; D not certain. The V and J ends lost 1 base and 2 bases respectively, with 6 bases between them. The CDR3 has 13 residues. Looked up from germline, CDR1 is SGHRS and CDR2 is YFSETQ. CDR3 bases: TGCGCCAGCAGCTTGTCGGCACAAGAGACCCAGTACTTC. It is translated as CASSLSAQETQYF.

This clonotype came up a few times. The chain links TRBV30 to TRBJ1-2, with a weak D call TRBD1 (6 bases). From germline, CDR1 is GTSNPN and CDR2 SVGIG (reference sequence). This CDR3 contains 15 residues. V lost 6 bases and J 1 base, leaving 18 bases between the germline ends. The CDR3 loop is CACRAGGGHNYGYTF. The CDR3 DNA reads TGTGCCTGTCGCGCGGGCGGGGGACATAACTATGGCTACACCTTC.

In its sample, this clonotype was seen a few times. The V call is TRBV20-1, the J call TRBJ2-1; D assignment may be TRBD1 or TRBD2 (6 bases each). Germline lookup yields CDR1 DFQATT and CDR2 SNEGSKA (reference sequence). The V end lost 6 bases, the J end lost 4 bases, and 19 bases lay between the germline ends. The CDR3 length is 15 residues. CDR3 sequence: CSAETPLGGYNEQFF. CDR3 nucleotides: TGCAGTGCCGAAACCCCACTAGGGGGGTACAATGAGCAGTTCTTC.

The rearrangement joins TRBV7-9 to TRBJ2-4; D is unresolved. The CDR3 is made up of 11 amino acids. Germline CDR1 and CDR2: SEHNR and FQNEAQ (reference sequence). Trimming cost V 5 bases and J 14 bases, with 13 bases left between them. The CDR3 region has the DNA TGTGCCAGCAGCCGGTTGGGTAGGGAGTACTTC. Protein product: CASSRLGREYF.

This clonotype was observed at least ten times. This rearrangement joins TRBV6-6 to TRBJ2-7; D not resolved. The CDR3 loop spans 13 amino acids. With 8 bases removed from V and 1 base from J, the gap between germline ends came to 12 bases. CDR1 is MNHNY, CDR2 SVGAGI, per germline (reference sequence). The DNA for the CDR3 is TGTGCCAGCGGAAGACCCAGGTCCTACGAGCAGTACTTC. It yields the protein CASGRPRSYEQYF.

This rearrangement joins TRBV6-4 to TRBJ2-7; D is unclear. Per the germline V gene, CDR1 is MRHNA and CDR2 is SNTAGT. V was pared by 7 bases and J by 7 bases, with 5 bases between. This CDR3 has 9 residues. CDR3 DNA: TGTGCCAGCATTGAGGAGCAGTACGTC. It codes for CASIEEQYV.

The chain links TRBV6-5 to TRBJ2-2, with D possibly TRBD1 on 6 matching bases. Germline V gene sequence: CDR1 MNHEY, CDR2 SVGAGI. This CDR3 spans 16 amino acids. The V end was cut by 6 bases, the J end by 3 bases, with 17 bases between. The DNA for the CDR3 is TGTGCCAGCAGCCCTACGGTGGGGGCGGACACCGGGGAGCTGTTTTTT. It codes for CASSPTVGADTGELFF.

The V call is TRBV10-1, the J call TRBJ2-5, with D perhaps given as TRBD1 or TRBD2 (5 bases each). The ends were cut back, 4 bases at V and 5 bases at J, with 11 bases in the middle. This CDR3 comprises 13 residues. Germline values: CDR1 WNHNN, CDR2 SYGVQD (reference sequence). The CDR3 DNA reads as TGCGCCAGCAGTGGAGGGGATGAGGAGACCCAGTACTTC. This translates into CASSGGDEETQYF.